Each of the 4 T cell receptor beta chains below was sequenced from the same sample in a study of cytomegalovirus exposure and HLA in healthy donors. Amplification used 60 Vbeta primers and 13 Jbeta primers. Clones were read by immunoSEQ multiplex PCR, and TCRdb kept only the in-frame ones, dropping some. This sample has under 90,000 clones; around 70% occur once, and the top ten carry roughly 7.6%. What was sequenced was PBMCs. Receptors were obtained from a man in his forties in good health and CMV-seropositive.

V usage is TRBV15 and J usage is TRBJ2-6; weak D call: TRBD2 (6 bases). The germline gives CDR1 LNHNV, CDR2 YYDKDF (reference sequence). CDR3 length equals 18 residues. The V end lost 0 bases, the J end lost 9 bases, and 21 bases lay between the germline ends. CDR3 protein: CATSRDFGGGSGHNVLTF. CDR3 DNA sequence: TGTGCCACCAGCAGAGATTTCGGTGGAGGGTCCGGACACAACGTCCTGACTTTC.

The CDR3 protein is CASSPTWNYGYTF. In DNA, the CDR3 is TGTGCCAGCAGCCCAACATGGAACTATGGCTACACCTTC. V is TRBV4-2 and J is TRBJ1-2; D remains unclear. V was shortened by 4 bases and J by 2 bases, with 8 bases between the two germline ends. CDR3 length: 13 amino acids. The germline CDR1 and CDR2 sequences are LGHNA and YNFKEQ.

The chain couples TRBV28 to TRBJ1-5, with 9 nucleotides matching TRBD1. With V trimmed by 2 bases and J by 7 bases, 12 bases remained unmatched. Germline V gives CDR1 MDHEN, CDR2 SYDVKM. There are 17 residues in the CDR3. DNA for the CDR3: TGTGCCAGCAGTTTAGCGACCGTTGGTACAGGGGGCCAGCCCCAGCATTTT. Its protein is CASSLATVGTGGQPQHF.

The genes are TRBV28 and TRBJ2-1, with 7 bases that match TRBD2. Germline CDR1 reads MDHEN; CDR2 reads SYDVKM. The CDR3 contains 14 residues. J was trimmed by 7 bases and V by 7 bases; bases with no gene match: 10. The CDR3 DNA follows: TGTGCCAGCACCAGTAACGGGAGGATGAATGAGCAGTTCTTC. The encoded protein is CASTSNGRMNEQFF.